These 21 T cell receptor beta chains were sequenced from one sample in a study of PD-1 blockade in mismatch repair-deficient tumors. Assay: immunoSEQ multiplex PCR; the TCRdb copy retains only in-frame clones and omits some. Counted here are 35,000 to 40,000 clones, around 79% occurring once; the ten biggest clones make up over 20%. The sample here was peripheral blood, taken 4 weeks after starting pembrolizumab. All receptors derive from an adult with mismatch repair-deficient cancer.

The gene calls are TRBV15 and TRBJ2-1; 10 nucleotides line up with TRBD2. This CDR3 is 16 amino acids long. V gave up 5 bases and J gave up 8 bases; unmatched junction bases: 12. Germline V gene sequence: CDR1 LNHNV, CDR2 YYDKDF (reference sequence). The CDR3 spells CATSARLAGASDEQFF. The CDR3 DNA reads as TGTGCCACCAGCGCTCGCCTAGCGGGAGCTAGCGATGAGCAGTTCTTC.

The chain couples TRBV5-1 to TRBJ1-2; D is ambiguous. Germline V CDR1 and CDR2: SGHRS, YFSETQ. V gave up 4 bases and J gave up 2 bases, with 15 bases separating them. This CDR3 contains 15 residues. The CDR3 here is CASSPFRSGNYGYTF. The CDR3 DNA reads TGCGCCAGCAGCCCTTTTCGTTCCGGGAACTATGGCTACACCTTC. The entire variable domain, with the rest obtained from reference TRBV5-1 and TRBJ1-2, is as follows: KAGVTQTPRYLIKTRGQQVTLSCSPISGHRSVSWYQQTPGQGLQFLFEYFSETQRNKGNFPGRFSGRQFSNSRSEMNVSTLELGDSALYLCASSPFRSGNYGYTFGSGTRLTVV.

The chain couples TRBV20-1 to TRBJ2-5; D unclear. Trimming removed 5 bases from V and 3 bases from J, with 4 bases in between. Germline CDR1 reads DFQATT; CDR2 reads SNEGSKA (reference sequence). This CDR3 is built from 10 residues. CDR3 in DNA: TGCAGTGCTTTAAAAGAGACCCAGTACTTC. Protein sequence: CSALKETQYF.

The chain links TRBV19 to TRBJ2-1; 7 nucleotides align to TRBD2. The germline CDR1 and CDR2 sequences are LNHDA and SQIVND (reference sequence). The CDR3 extends over 13 amino acids. Trimming at V came to 4 bases and at J to 9 bases, leaving 6 bases not matched to a gene. The CDR3 nucleotides read TGTGCCAGTAGTAGGGGTCCGGGGGGTGAGCAGTTCTTC. Protein: CASSRGPGGEQFF.

The chain employs TRBV19 and TRBJ1-2; no definite D call. CDR3 size: 13 residues. CDR1 is LNHDA and CDR2 is SQIVND in the germline V gene (reference sequence). Trimming removed 7 bases from V and 8 bases from J, with 17 bases in between. In DNA form, the CDR3 reads TGTGCCAGTATGCCCGCGGACCGTTGGGGCTACACCTTC. Encoded protein: CASMPADRWGYTF.

The rearrangement links TRBV4-1 to TRBJ2-2, with 8 bases fitting TRBD1. CDR1 is MGHRA and CDR2 is YSYEKL in the germline V gene. J was trimmed by 8 bases and V by 8 bases; bases with no gene match: 4. CDR3 size: 12 residues. The CDR3 loop reads CASEDRDGELFF. The CDR3 coding sequence is TGCGCCAGCGAGGACAGGGATGGGGAGCTGTTTTTT.

V usage is TRBV6-1 and J usage is TRBJ2-5; D might be TRBD1 or TRBD2, each matching 6 bases. Trimming left V 4 bases short and J 5 bases short, with 23 bases between. This CDR3 spans 17 amino acids. Germline lookup yields CDR1 MNHNS and CDR2 SASEGT. CDR3 DNA: TGTGCCAGCAGTGCCACGAGGGGGGTGCGGGACTGGGAGACCCAGTACTTC. This encodes CASSATRGVRDWETQYF.

The CDR3 coding sequence is TGTGCCAGCAGTGACTCGGGACTAGCGGGACCAGATACGCAGTATTTT. It yields the protein CASSDSGLAGPDTQYF. The chain recombines TRBV6-4 with TRBJ2-3, with TRBD2 matching 13 bases. The CDR3 totals 16 residues. Trimming cost V 0 bases and J 4 bases; bases outside gene matches: 1. Per the germline V gene, CDR1 is MRHNA and CDR2 is SNTAGT.

CDR3 sequence reads: CATAGGTDTQYF. The CDR3 region has the DNA TGTGCCACCGCCGGGGGCACAGATACGCAGTATTTT. The J gene is TRBJ2-3, the V gene TRBV28, with D possibly being TRBD2 (5 bases). The germline V and J ends were trimmed by 10 bases and 1 base, with 9 bases remaining between them. Germline V lookup: CDR1 MDHEN, CDR2 SYDVKM. CDR3 size: 12 residues. Drawing the rest from reference TRBV28 and TRBJ2-3, the complete variable domain is DVKVTQSSRYLVKRTGEKVFLECVQDMDHENMFWYRQDPGLGLRLIYFSYDVKMKEKGDIPEGYSVSREKKERFSLILESASTNQTSMYLCATAGGTDTQYFGPGTRLTVL.

The DNA for the CDR3 is TGTGCCAGCAGCCAAGACCGGCGTAGCGGGGCGCCCTACGAGCAGTACTTC. Translated, it gives CASSQDRRSGAPYEQYF. The chain couples TRBV4-2 to TRBJ2-7, with 8 bases identical to TRBD2. Germline V gene sequence: CDR1 LGHNA, CDR2 YNFKEQ. V trimming: 0 bases; J trimming: 2 bases; junction bases outside the gene matches: 9. The CDR3 totals 17 residues.

V gene TRBV7-6 combines with J gene TRBJ2-3, with D tentatively TRBD2 (6 bases). Trimming shortened V by 6 bases and J by 8 bases, and 15 bases separated the two germline ends. From germline, CDR1 is SGHVS and CDR2 FNYEAQ. The CDR3 is 13 amino acids. Written as DNA, the CDR3 is TGTGCCAGCAGTCCCAGGACCGGGGGTACGCAGTATTTT. Its translation: CASSPRTGGTQYF.

The rearrangement links TRBV6-6 to TRBJ2-5; 12 nucleotides line up with TRBD1. With 6 bases clipped from V and 5 bases from J, the junction kept 7 bases outside the gene matches. The germline V gene has CDR1 MNHNY and CDR2 SVGAGI (reference sequence). CDR3 length: 15 amino acids. The CDR3 protein is CASSSGQGARETQYF. The CDR3 nucleotides are TGTGCCAGCAGCTCGGGACAGGGGGCGAGGGAGACCCAGTACTTC.

Many counts were recorded for this clone. This CDR3 is also generated by other DNA sequences in the sample. V is TRBV27 and J is TRBJ1-4; maybe TRBD1 (5 bases). The CDR3 is 14 residues long. The germline gives CDR1 MNHEY, CDR2 SMNVEV (reference sequence). V was pared by 3 bases and J by 7 bases, with 12 bases between. The DNA for the CDR3 is TGTGCCAGCAGTTTTTGGGGTAGGGGTGAAAAACTGTTTTTT. Protein sequence: CASSFWGRGEKLFF.

The chain joins TRBV18 to TRBJ2-7; 7 bases are shared with TRBD1. Germline values: CDR1 KGHSH, CDR2 LQKENI. Trimming cost V 1 base and J 5 bases; bases outside gene matches: 8. CDR3 length equals 15 residues. The CDR3 sequence is CASSPQVGQANEQYF. DNA of the CDR3: TGTGCCAGCTCACCACAAGTCGGACAGGCCAACGAGCAGTACTTC.

This clone occurred a few times. The chain combines TRBV5-1 with TRBJ2-2, with D uncertain. The V and J ends lost 2 bases and 5 bases respectively, with 7 bases between them. The CDR3 contains 13 residues. Germline values: CDR1 SGHRS, CDR2 YFSETQ. The CDR3 reads CASSFPMTGELFF. DNA of the CDR3: TGCGCCAGCAGCTTCCCAATGACCGGGGAGCTGTTTTTT.

The rearrangement uses TRBV21-1 and TRBJ1-1. TRBV21-1 is marked as a pseudogene. This CDR3 contains 15 residues. CDR3 protein: CASSKRGHMNTEAFF. CDR3 nucleotide sequence: TGTGCCAGCAGCAAAAGAGGCCACATGAACACTGAAGCTTTCTTT.

The CDR3: CASSPVDRDYGYTF. CDR3 sequence (DNA): TGTGCCAGCAGCCCCGTCGACAGGGACTATGGCTACACCTTC. The chain has TRBV4-2 and TRBJ1-2; the match to TRBD1 covers 7 bases. The V gene end was trimmed by 4 bases and the J gene end by 3 bases; junction bases not matched to a gene: 5. The CDR3 runs 14 residues. The germline V gene has CDR1 LGHNA and CDR2 YNFKEQ.

This clone has more than one count but fewer than ten. The chain recombines TRBV27 with TRBJ1-2; D call uncertain. Germline V CDR1 and CDR2: MNHEY, SMNVEV (reference sequence). This CDR3 comprises 11 residues. V was pared by 6 bases and J by 7 bases, with 9 bases between. The CDR3 here is CASRDVFGYTF. The CDR3 DNA reads as TGTGCCAGCAGGGACGTTTTTGGCTACACCTTC.

The V gene is TRBV11-3, the J gene TRBJ2-3, with 7 bases fitting TRBD1. This CDR3 spans 18 amino acids. Looked up from germline, CDR1 is SGHNT and CDR2 is YENEEA. V trimming: 0 bases; J trimming: 0 bases; junction bases outside the gene matches: 9. The CDR3 DNA follows: TGTGCCAGCAGCTTAGATAGACACCGACAGGGAAGCACAGATACGCAGTATTTT. As protein: CASSLDRHRQGSTDTQYF.

The V and J genes are TRBV6-7 and TRBJ1-1, with 7 bases matching TRBD1. TRBV6-7 is annotated as an ORF whose role is uncertain. This CDR3 is built from 16 residues. V lost 4 bases and J lost 0; bases outside the gene matches: 8. CDR3 region: CASSWGTVHMNTEAFF. In nucleotides, the CDR3 is TGTGCCAGCAGTTGGGGGACAGTCCACATGAACACTGAAGCTTTCTTT.

This clone was found once. V gene TRBV10-2 combines with J gene TRBJ1-3; D is ambiguous. CDR3 length equals 15 residues. Germline lookup yields CDR1 WSHSY and CDR2 SAAADI. V lost 2 bases to trimming and J lost 0 bases, with 8 bases between them. The CDR3 region has the DNA TGCGCCAGCAGTGAGAGTCCCACCTCTGGAAACACCATATATTTT. It yields the protein CASSESPTSGNTIYF.